This TCR beta chain was recorded in a study of OX40 agonist ivuxolimab in advanced cancers. On the study more broadly: Ivuxolimab doses were 0.01, 0.1, 0.3, 1.5, 3 or 10 mg/kg every 2 weeks. Age averaged around 60 years (range about 23 to 80), and more than 80% were male.

Trimming left V 2 bases short and J 6 bases short, with 9 bases between. The CDR3 sequence is 13 residues long. Germline lookup yields CDR1 SGHTA and CDR2 FQGTGA. Clones were sequenced by immunoSEQ multiplex PCR, and TCRdb holds only the in-frame ones, with some missing. The profile covers around 70,000 clones, with more than 85% appearing a single time and approximately 1.1% taken by the ten largest. The TCR comes from an adult with an advanced solid tumor such as melanoma, head and neck, liver or kidney cancer. Sequences were derived from CD4+ or CD8+ T cells sorted from blood, sampled in a trial of the OX40 agonist ivuxolimab. The rearrangement uses TRBV7-3 and TRBJ2-3; the D is unclear. The CDR3 region is CASSLYRTDTQYF. The CDR3 nucleotides read TGTGCCAGCAGCTTATATCGAACCGATACGCAGTATTTT.